The 3 T cell receptor beta chains given below trace back to one sample, sequenced in a study of shared clonotypes between healthy human individuals. Profiled with immunoSEQ multiplex PCR; TCRdb holds only in-frame clones, not every one. Here the sample spans a few million clones, 80% to 95% being singletons. Specimen: naive CD4+ T cells from PBMCs. Subset in this sample: CD45RA+ positively selected. The receptors here all came from a man aged 18 to 30 in good health. Some clones in this sample may be carry-over from other donors' samples.

This rearrangement joins TRBV6-5 to TRBJ1-4, with D uncertain. The CDR3 extends over 13 amino acids. CDR1 is MNHEY and CDR2 is SVGAGI in the germline V gene. V dropped 6 bases and J dropped 4 bases, with 9 bases sitting between them. The chain's CDR3 is CASRDASNEKLFF. CDR3 coding DNA: TGTGCCAGCAGAGACGCAAGTAATGAAAAACTGTTTTTT.

This clone is a singleton in its sample. This chain connects TRBV29-1 to TRBJ2-5, with 8 nucleotides matching TRBD1. The V segment lost 5 bases and the J segment 2 bases; nucleotides outside the gene matches: 7. The germline gives CDR1 SQVTM, CDR2 ANQGSEA. This CDR3 has 14 residues. CDR3 DNA sequence: TGCAGCGTTCGACTTGGGACAGGACAAGAGACCCAGTACTTC. Translated: CSVRLGTGQETQYF.

J is TRBJ2-7 and V is TRBV10-1, with no clear D. CDR1 is WNHNN and CDR2 is SYGVQD in the germline V gene (reference sequence). V lost 4 bases and J 0 bases, leaving 13 bases between the germline ends. The CDR3 consists of 15 residues. The CDR3 DNA reads as TGCGCCAGCAGTGGTTGGTGTATGAGCTCCTACGAGCAGTACTTC. Its translation: CASSGWCMSSYEQYF.